This TCR beta chain was sequenced during a study of response to subunit inactivated influenza vaccine. Study observations and caveats: With each seasonal influenza vaccination, the authors suggested, few new T cells are recruited.

MiXCR, run by TCRdb on the RT-PCR reads, gives a single entry per CDR3 protein. The table includes hundreds of thousands of distinct CDR3 sequences, approximately 24% detected once. V lost 0 bases to trimming and J lost 6 bases, with 11 bases between them. The germline CDR1 and CDR2 sequences are MNHEY and SVGAGI. This CDR3 comprises 14 residues. Remarks on this clonotype: What it binds is unknown.

The receptor's source is a man aged 45-65 years who received an inactivated influenza vaccine. The genes are TRBV6-5 and TRBJ1-2; a possible D gene is TRBD1 (6 bases). The sequencing used CD4+ T cells sorted from PBMCs, collected more than 4 days after vaccination. DNA for the CDR3: TGTGCCAGCAGTTACTCTCCGGGGGCGGATGGCTACACCTTC. Its translation: CASSYSPGADGYTF.